These T cell receptor beta chains were read from a single sample in a study of radiation and T cells in renal cell carcinoma. Measured with immunoSEQ multiplex PCR; TCRdb has only the in-frame clones, and not every one. The sample holds around 75,000 clones, 82% seen once. Source: blood, taken from a patient whose treatment included radiotherapy and nephrectomy. The receptors come from a man aged 60 to 75 with renal cell carcinoma. CDR3s include the opening cysteine and the closing phenylalanine or tryptophan. Fields, in order: V gene, J gene, clone size, D gene, CDR3 DNA, CDR3 protein. The D gene is left open where the match is weak. Part of the rows lack a size; the others show once, few, many or a class for expanded clones.

TRBV30,TRBJ2-3,.,.,TGTGCCTGGAGTGCCAGGACAAGCACAGATACGCAGTATTTT,CAWSARTSTDTQYF
TRBV11-2,TRBJ2-1,.,TRBD2,TGTGCCAGCAGCCTACTAGCGGGATTCCCCAATGAGCAGTTCTTC,CASSLLAGFPNEQFF
TRBV11-3,TRBJ2-1,.,TRBD2,TGTGCCAGCAGCTCTGGGGGGACTAGCGGGAGTTATGAGCAGTTCTTC,CASSSGGTSGSYEQFF
TRBV10-2,TRBJ1-5,once,.,TGCGCCAGCAGGCTGAATAGCAATCAGCCCCAGCATTTT,CASRLNSNQPQHF
TRBV7-2,TRBJ2-7,.,.,TGTGCCAGCAGCTTAGAGGGCAGGGGACCCTACGAGCAGTACTTC,CASSLEGRGPYEQYF
TRBV7-8,TRBJ2-1,.,.,TGTGCCAGCAGCTTCGGCTGGAGCTCCTACAATGAGCAGTTCTTC,CASSFGWSSYNEQFF
TRBV7-8,TRBJ2-3,few,.,TGTGCCAGCAGGGGGAGCACAGATACGCAGTATTTT,CASRGSTDTQYF
TRBV5-6,TRBJ2-7,.,TRBD1,TGTGCCAGCAGCCCACCGGACAGGGTACCCTCCTACGAGCAGTACTTC,CASSPPDRVPSYEQYF
TRBV6-5,TRBJ2-1,.,.,TGTGCCAGCAGTTATACTGGCGATGAGCAGTTCTTC,CASSYTGDEQFF
TRBV9,TRBJ2-6,.,.,TGTGCCAGCAGCGTACAGGGATCTTCGAGGGCCAACGTCCTGACTTTC,CASSVQGSSRANVLTF
TRBV27,TRBJ2-5,.,.,TGTGCCAGCAGTTCCAGACCCAGAGGAGAGACCCAGTACTTC,CASSSRPRGETQYF
TRBV5-1,TRBJ1-1,.,.,TGCGCCAGCAGCTTTCAGGGAAACACTGAAGCTTTCTTT,CASSFQGNTEAFF
TRBV7-2,TRBJ1-5,.,TRBD1,TGTGCCAGCAGCTACAGGGGGCGGAATCAGCCCCAGCATTTT,CASSYRGRNQPQHF
TRBV7-6,TRBJ2-1,.,TRBD2,TGTGCCAGCAGCTTAGCGGGACTAGGAAGGTACAATGAGCAGTTCTTC,CASSLAGLGRYNEQFF
TRBV9,TRBJ2-3,.,TRBD1,TGTGCCAGCAGCCCAACAGGGGGCCAGGGCACAGATACGCAGTATTTT,CASSPTGGQGTDTQYF
TRBV5-1,TRBJ1-1,.,.,TGCGCCAGCAGCTTAGGACCGAACACTGAAGCTTTCTTT,CASSLGPNTEAFF
TRBV30,TRBJ1-2,few,TRBD1,TGTGCCTGGAGTTCCGGGACAGAAGACGGCTACACCTTC,CAWSSGTEDGYTF
TRBV30,TRBJ1-5,.,.,TGTGCCTGGAGTGTACAGGCGGTTCAGCCCCAGCATTTT,CAWSVQAVQPQHF
TRBV28,TRBJ1-1,.,.,TGTGCCAGCAGTTTATACAGGGCCACTGAAGCTTTCTTT,CASSLYRATEAFF
TRBV11-3,TRBJ2-2,.,TRBD1,TGTGCCAGCACCCGGACAGGGGACACCGGGGAGCTGTTTTTT,CASTRTGDTGELFF
TRBV19,TRBJ2-2,.,.,TGTGCCAGTAGTATCCATTTACAGGGGAACACCGGGGAGCTGTTTTTT,CASSIHLQGNTGELFF
TRBV7-3,TRBJ1-1,once,.,TGTGCCAGCAGCTTAACCGAGGGTTCTGAAGCTTTCTTT,CASSLTEGSEAFF
TRBV11-3,TRBJ1-1,.,.,TGTGCCAGCAGCCTTCGGATGAACACTGAAGCTTTCTTT,CASSLRMNTEAFF
TRBV11-3,TRBJ2-1,.,.,TGTGCCAGCAGCTTAGATCTCCGGAATGAGCAGTTCTTC,CASSLDLRNEQFF
TRBV7-2,TRBJ2-7,.,.,TGTGCCAGCAGCTTAAACAGGGAAGAGCAGTACTTC,CASSLNREEQYF
TRBV19,TRBJ2-7,.,.,TGTGCCAGTAGTACGGAGGGAGGGACAGGACGCTACGAGCAGTACTTC,CASSTEGGTGRYEQYF
TRBV7-2,TRBJ1-1,.,.,TGTGCCAGCAGCTTAAGGGACACCTTCAACACTGAAGCTTTCTTT,CASSLRDTFNTEAFF
TRBV6-5,TRBJ2-1,once,.,TGTGCCAGCAGACAGGGTCCCGGGAATGAGCAGTTCTTC,CASRQGPGNEQFF
TRBV7-8,TRBJ2-3,.,TRBD2,TGTGCCAGCAGCTCCCTAGGGGAGGGACCTTTCACAGATACGCAGTATTTT,CASSSLGEGPFTDTQYF
TRBV25-1,TRBJ2-2,.,.,TGTGCCAGCAGCTCAGGGGCCGGGGAGCTGTTTTTT,CASSSGAGELFF
TRBV6-5,TRBJ1-5,.,TRBD1,TGTGCCAGCAGTTCCGGGACAGGGGGCCGGCAGCCCCAGCATTTT,CASSSGTGGRQPQHF
TRBV11-2,TRBJ2-1,.,.,TGTGCCAGCAGCTTAGAAACCTGGCGGCGGGGTGAGCAGTTCTTC,CASSLETWRRGEQFF
TRBV5-1,TRBJ2-6,.,.,TGCGCCAGCAGCTCGACAGGGACTAACAACGTCCTGACTTTC,CASSSTGTNNVLTF
TRBV7-2,TRBJ2-7,.,TRBD1,TGTGCCAGCAGCTTAGGCCAGGGGGTCTCCTACGAGCAGTACTTC,CASSLGQGVSYEQYF
TRBV14,TRBJ2-7,.,.,TGTGCCAGCAGCCGGGCCGCAGGAGTGGGTAGCGAGCAGTACTTC,CASSRAAGVGSEQYF
TRBV4-2,TRBJ2-7,.,TRBD2,TGTGCCAGCAGCCAAGCCGAACGTGGGAGGGCCCTCTCCGAGCAGTACTTC,CASSQAERGRALSEQYF
TRBV28,TRBJ2-7,.,TRBD1,TGTGCCAGCAGTTTGGATCTCCGGGACAGGACTTCCTACGAGCAGTACTTC,CASSLDLRDRTSYEQYF
TRBV7-8,TRBJ2-3,.,.,TGTGCCAGCAGCTTAGGGACGACGGAGTTCACAGATACGCAGTATTTT,CASSLGTTEFTDTQYF
TRBV7-9,TRBJ2-1,.,TRBD1,TGTGCCAGCAGCTCCCGGGACAGGCCCTACAATGAGCAGTTCTTC,CASSSRDRPYNEQFF
TRBV5-1,TRBJ2-1,.,TRBD2,TGCGCCAGCAGCCCGGGACTAGCGGGAGCTTTCCCCTACAATGAGCAGTTCTTC,CASSPGLAGAFPYNEQFF
TRBV5-6,TRBJ2-2,.,.,TGTGCCAGCAGCCCCCTGGTGGGGGCCGGGGAGCTGTTTTTT,CASSPLVGAGELFF
TRBV5-1,TRBJ2-5,.,TRBD1,TGCGCCAGCAGCGCCGACAGGGGCATCGAAGAGACCCAGTACTTC,CASSADRGIEETQYF
TRBV2,TRBJ2-7,.,.,TGTGCCAGCAGTGCGGGGCAGTCTGACGAGCAGTACTTC,CASSAGQSDEQYF
TRBV18,TRBJ1-2,.,.,TGTGCCAGCTCACTGAACAGGGAGAACTATGGCTACACCTTC,CASSLNRENYGYTF
TRBV18,TRBJ1-3,.,TRBD1,TGTGCCAGCTCACCTACAGGGGCCTCACCCTCTGGAAACACCATATATTTT,CASSPTGASPSGNTIYF
TRBV19,TRBJ2-1,.,TRBD2,TGTGCCAGTAGTCAGCTTAGCGGGATGCGACACAATGAGCAGTTCTTC,CASSQLSGMRHNEQFF
TRBV7-2,TRBJ2-1,.,.,TGTGCCAGCAGCCGATACTGGCAGCGGCCAACCTACAATGAGCAGTTCTTC,CASSRYWQRPTYNEQFF
TRBV2,TRBJ2-3,.,.,TGTGCCAGCAGTTTGGAGGGCCGCACATGGGGGCAGTATTTT,CASSLEGRTWGQYF
TRBV6-5,TRBJ2-5,.,.,TGTGCCAGCAGTTACTCGAGCCGAGAGACCCAGTACTTC,CASSYSSRETQYF
TRBV7-2,TRBJ2-3,.,.,TGTGCCAGCAGCCAAGGGGTCCGTGGTGCAGATACGCAGTATTTT,CASSQGVRGADTQYF
TRBV19,TRBJ1-2,.,TRBD1,TGTGCCAGTAGTATAAGAGGGGGCACCTATGGCTACACCTTC,CASSIRGGTYGYTF
TRBV5-1,TRBJ1-2,.,.,TGCGCCAGCAGCTTGAATGCCCAGTACTATGGCTACACCTTC,CASSLNAQYYGYTF
TRBV29-1,TRBJ2-2,.,.,TGCAGCGTTGGAAGCGGAGGGGGAGCCGGCACCGGGGAGCTGTTTTTT,CSVGSGGGAGTGELFF
TRBV27,TRBJ2-7,.,.,TGTGCCAGCAGTTTAAAGCACCTGGGGGCCTACGAGCAGTACTTC,CASSLKHLGAYEQYF
TRBV2,TRBJ2-3,medium-sized,TRBD2,TGTGCCAGCAGTCCCGGGACTAACACAGATACGCAGTATTTT,CASSPGTNTDTQYF
TRBV2,TRBJ2-7,once,TRBD2,TGTGCCAGCAGGGAGGGACTAGCGGGGGAACGATACGAGCAGTACTTC,CASREGLAGERYEQYF
TRBV21-1,TRBJ1-4,.,.,TGTGCCATCCGCGGGGAGTGTCGCAGGGGGCGCCGGGATGAAAAACTGTTTTTT,CAIRGECRRGRRDEKLFF
TRBV4-2,TRBJ2-2,few,.,TGTGCCAGCAGCGTAGCTGGGGCCAGGGAGCTGTTTTTT,CASSVAGARELFF
TRBV7-9,TRBJ1-2,.,.,TGTGCCAGCAGCGAGGCCCTGTGGGGTAACTATGGCTACACCTTC,CASSEALWGNYGYTF